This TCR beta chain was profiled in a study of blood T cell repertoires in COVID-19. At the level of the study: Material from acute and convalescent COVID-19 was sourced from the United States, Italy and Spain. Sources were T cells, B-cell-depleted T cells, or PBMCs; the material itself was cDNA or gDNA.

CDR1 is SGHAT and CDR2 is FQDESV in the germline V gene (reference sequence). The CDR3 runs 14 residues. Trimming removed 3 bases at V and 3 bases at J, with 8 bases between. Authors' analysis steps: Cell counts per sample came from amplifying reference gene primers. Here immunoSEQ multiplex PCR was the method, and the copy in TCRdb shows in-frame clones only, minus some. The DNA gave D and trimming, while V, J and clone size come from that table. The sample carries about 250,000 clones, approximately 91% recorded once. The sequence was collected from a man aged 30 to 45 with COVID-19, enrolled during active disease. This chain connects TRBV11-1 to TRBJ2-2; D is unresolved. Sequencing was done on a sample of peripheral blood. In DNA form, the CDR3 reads TGTGCCAGCAGCTTCCCTCGCGACACCGGGGAGCTGTTTTTT. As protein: CASSFPRDTGELFF.